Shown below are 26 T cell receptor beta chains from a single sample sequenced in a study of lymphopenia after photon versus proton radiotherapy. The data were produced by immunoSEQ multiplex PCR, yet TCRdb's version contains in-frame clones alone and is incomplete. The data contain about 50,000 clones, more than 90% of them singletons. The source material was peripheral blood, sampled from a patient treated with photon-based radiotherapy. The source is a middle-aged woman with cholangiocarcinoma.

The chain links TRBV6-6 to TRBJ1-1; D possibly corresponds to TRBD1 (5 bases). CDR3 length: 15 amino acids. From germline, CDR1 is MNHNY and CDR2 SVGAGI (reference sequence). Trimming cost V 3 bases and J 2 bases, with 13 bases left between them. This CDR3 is CASSYPQGLNTEAFF. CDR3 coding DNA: TGTGCCAGCAGTTATCCCCAGGGACTTAACACTGAAGCTTTCTTT.

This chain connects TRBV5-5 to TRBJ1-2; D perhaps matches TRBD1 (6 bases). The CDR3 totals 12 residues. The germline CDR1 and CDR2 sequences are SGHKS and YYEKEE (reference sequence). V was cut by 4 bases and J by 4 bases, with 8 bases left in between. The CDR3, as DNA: TGTGCCAGCAGCACGGACAGCTATGGCTACACCTTC. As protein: CASSTDSYGYTF.

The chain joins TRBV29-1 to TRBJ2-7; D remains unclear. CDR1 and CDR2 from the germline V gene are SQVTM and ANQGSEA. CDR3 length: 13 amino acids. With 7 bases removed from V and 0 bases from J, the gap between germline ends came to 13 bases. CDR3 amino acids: CSASGGSSYEQYF. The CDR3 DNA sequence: TGCAGCGCCTCGGGTGGCAGCTCCTACGAGCAGTACTTC.

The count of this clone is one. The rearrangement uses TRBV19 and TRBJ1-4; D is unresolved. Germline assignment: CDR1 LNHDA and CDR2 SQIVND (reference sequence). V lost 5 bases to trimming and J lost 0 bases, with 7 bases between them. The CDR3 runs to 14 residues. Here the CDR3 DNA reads TGTGCCAGTAGTTCAAGGACAACTAATGAAAAACTGTTTTTT. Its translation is CASSSRTTNEKLFF. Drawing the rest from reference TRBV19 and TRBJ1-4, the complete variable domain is DGGITQSPKYLFRKEGQNVTLSCEQNLNHDAMYWYRQDPGQGLRLIYYSQIVNDFQKGDIAEGYSVSREKKESFPLTVTSAQKNPTAFYLCASSSRTTNEKLFFGSGTQLSVL.

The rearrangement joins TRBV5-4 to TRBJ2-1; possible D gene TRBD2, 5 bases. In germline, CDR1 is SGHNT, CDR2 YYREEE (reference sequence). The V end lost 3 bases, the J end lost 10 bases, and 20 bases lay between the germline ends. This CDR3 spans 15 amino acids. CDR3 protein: CASSSRRGRRDEQFF. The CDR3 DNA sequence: TGTGCCAGCAGCTCCCGCCGAGGGCGTAGAGACGAGCAGTTCTTC.

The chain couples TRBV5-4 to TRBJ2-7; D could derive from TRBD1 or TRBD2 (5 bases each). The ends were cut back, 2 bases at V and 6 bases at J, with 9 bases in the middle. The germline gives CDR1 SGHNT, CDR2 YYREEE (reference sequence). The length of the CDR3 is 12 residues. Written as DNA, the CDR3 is TGTGCCAGCAGCTTCGACAGCGGCGAGCAGTACTTC. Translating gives CASSFDSGEQYF.

The CDR3 coding sequence is TGTGCCAGCAGCGTAGCTCGGGGGGGCACAGATACGCAGTATTTT. This gives the protein CASSVARGGTDTQYF. The gene calls are TRBV9 and TRBJ2-3; 7 positions agree with TRBD2. CDR1 and CDR2 from the germline V gene are SGDLS and YYNGEE. The CDR3 contains 15 residues. J lost 1 base, V lost 0 bases, and 2 bases had no gene match.

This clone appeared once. The CDR3 coding sequence is TGTGCCACCAGCAGAGAGGGTGGCAATCAGCCCCAGCATTTT. As protein: CATSREGGNQPQHF. The rearrangement joins TRBV15 to TRBJ1-5; D is uncertain. The CDR3 contains 14 residues. CDR1 and CDR2 from the germline V gene are LNHNV and YYDKDF (reference sequence). Between the trimmed V and J ends, which lost 0 bases and 2 bases, there was a span of 5 bases.

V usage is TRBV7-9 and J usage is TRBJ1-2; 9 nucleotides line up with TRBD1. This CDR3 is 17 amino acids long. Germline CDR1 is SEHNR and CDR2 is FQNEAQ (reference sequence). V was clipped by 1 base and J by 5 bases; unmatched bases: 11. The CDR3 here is CASSLEGQGMMRYGYTF. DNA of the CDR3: TGTGCCAGCAGCTTAGAGGGACAGGGAATGATGCGATATGGCTACACCTTC.

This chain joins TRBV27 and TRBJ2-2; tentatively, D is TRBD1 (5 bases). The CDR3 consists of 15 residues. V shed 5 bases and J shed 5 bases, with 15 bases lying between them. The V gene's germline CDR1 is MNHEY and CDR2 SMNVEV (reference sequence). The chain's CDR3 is CASSHRQIPTGELFF. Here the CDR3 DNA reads TGTGCCAGCAGTCACCGACAGATACCAACCGGGGAGCTGTTTTTT.

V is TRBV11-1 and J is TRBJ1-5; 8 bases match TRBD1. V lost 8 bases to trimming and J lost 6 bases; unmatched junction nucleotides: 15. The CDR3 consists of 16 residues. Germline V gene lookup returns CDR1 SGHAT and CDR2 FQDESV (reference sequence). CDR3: CASSTPAGGGGQPQHF. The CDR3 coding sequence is TGTGCCAGCTCCACTCCCGCAGGGGGCGGGGGTCAGCCCCAGCATTTT.

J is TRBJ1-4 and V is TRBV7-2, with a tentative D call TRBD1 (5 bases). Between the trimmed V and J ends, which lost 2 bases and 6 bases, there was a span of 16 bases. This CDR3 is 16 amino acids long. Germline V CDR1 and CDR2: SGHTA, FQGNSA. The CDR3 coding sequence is TGTGCCAGCAGCTTAAGGTGGGGACGGATTGATGAAAAACTGTTTTTT. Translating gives CASSLRWGRIDEKLFF.

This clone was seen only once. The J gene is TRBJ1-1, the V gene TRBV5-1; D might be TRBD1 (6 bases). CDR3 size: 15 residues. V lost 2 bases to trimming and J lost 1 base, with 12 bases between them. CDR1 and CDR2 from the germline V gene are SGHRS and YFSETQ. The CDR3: CASSFLGQSNTEAFF. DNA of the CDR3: TGCGCCAGCAGCTTCCTGGGACAATCGAACACTGAAGCTTTCTTT.

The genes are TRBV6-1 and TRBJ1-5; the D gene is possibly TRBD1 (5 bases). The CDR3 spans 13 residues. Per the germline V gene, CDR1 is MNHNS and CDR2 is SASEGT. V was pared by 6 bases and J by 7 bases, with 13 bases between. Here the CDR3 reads CASSAGFRQPQHF. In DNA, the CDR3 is TGTGCCAGCAGCGCAGGGTTCCGGCAGCCCCAGCATTTT.

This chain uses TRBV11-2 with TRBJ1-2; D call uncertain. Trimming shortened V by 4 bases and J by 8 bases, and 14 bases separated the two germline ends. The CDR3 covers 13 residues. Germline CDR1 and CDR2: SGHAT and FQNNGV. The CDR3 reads CASSSTQSRGYTF. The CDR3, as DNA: TGTGCCAGCAGCTCGACCCAATCGAGGGGCTACACCTTC. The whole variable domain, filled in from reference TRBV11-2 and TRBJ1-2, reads EAGVAQSPRYKIIEKRQSVAFWCNPISGHATLYWYQQILGQGPKLLIQFQNNGVVDDSQLPKDRFSAERLKGVDSTLKIQPAKLEDSAVYLCASSSTQSRGYTFGSGTRLTVV.

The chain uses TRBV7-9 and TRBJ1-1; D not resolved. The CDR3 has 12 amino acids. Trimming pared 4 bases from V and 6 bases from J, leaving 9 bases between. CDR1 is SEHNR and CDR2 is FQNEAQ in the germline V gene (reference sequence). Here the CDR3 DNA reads TGTGCCAGCAGCTCCCGACGGGCTGAAGCTTTCTTT. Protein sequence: CASSSRRAEAFF.

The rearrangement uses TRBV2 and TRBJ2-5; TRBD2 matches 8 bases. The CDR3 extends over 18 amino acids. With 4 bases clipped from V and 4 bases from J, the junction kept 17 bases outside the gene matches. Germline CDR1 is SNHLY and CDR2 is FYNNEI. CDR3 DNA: TGTGCCAGCAGTGGCTCCTTCCTTCCGGGACTAGTGAGAGAGACCCAGTACTTC. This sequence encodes CASSGSFLPGLVRETQYF.

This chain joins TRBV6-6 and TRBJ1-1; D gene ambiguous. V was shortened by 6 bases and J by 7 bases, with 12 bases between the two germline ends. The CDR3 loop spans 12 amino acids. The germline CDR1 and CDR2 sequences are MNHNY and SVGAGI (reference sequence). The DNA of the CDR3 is TGTGCCAGCAGCCTTCGGGCTGGTGAAGCTTTCTTT. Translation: CASSLRAGEAFF.

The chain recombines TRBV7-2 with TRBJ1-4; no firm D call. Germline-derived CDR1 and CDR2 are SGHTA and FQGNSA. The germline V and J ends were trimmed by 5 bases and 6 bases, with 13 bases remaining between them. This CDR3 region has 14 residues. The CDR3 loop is CASSRLGAHEKLFF. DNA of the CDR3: TGTGCCAGCAGCCGATTGGGAGCCCATGAAAAACTGTTTTTT.

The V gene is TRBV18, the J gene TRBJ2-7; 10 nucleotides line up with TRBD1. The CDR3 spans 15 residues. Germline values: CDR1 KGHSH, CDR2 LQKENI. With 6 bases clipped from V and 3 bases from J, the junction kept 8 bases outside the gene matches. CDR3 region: CASSFRQGANYEQYF. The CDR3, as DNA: TGTGCCAGCTCGTTCCGACAGGGGGCTAACTACGAGCAGTACTTC.

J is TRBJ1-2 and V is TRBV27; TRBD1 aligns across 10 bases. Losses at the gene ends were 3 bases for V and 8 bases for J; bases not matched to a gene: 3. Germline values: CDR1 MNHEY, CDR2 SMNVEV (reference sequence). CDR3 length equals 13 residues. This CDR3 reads CASSLGQGRGYTF. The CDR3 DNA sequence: TGTGCCAGCAGTTTGGGACAGGGGAGAGGCTACACCTTC.

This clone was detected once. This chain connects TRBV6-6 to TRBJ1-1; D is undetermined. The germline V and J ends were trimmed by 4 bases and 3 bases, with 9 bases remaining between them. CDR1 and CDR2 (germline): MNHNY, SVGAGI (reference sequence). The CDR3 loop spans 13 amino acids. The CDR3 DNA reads TGTGCCAGCAGTTTCGGCCAGGACACTGAAGCTTTCTTT. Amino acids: CASSFGQDTEAFF.

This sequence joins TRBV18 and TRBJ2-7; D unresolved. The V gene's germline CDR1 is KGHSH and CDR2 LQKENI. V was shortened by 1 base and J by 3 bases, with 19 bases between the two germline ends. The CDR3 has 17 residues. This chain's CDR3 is CASSPHPAEPTFYEQYF. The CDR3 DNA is TGTGCCAGCTCACCACATCCCGCAGAACCTACGTTCTACGAGCAGTACTTC.

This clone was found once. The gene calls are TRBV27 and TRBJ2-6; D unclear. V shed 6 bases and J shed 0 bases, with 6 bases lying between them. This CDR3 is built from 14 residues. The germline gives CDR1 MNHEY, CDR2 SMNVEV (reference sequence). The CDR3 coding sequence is TGTGCCAGCAGGCGTAGCTCTGGGGCCAACGTCCTGACTTTC. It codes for CASRRSSGANVLTF.

The CDR3 here is CASSLAGGSETQYF. For the CDR3, the DNA is TGCGCCAGCAGCCTAGCGGGGGGGTCAGAGACCCAGTACTTC. This rearrangement joins TRBV5-1 to TRBJ2-5; TRBD2 aligns across 12 bases. CDR3 size: 14 residues. Looked up from germline, CDR1 is SGHRS and CDR2 is YFSETQ. The junction had 2 bases not matched to a gene; V was cut back by 4 bases and J by 4 bases.

CDR3 loop: CASSDGALGGYEQYF. Written as DNA, the CDR3 is TGTGCCAGCAGTGATGGGGCCCTAGGGGGATACGAGCAGTACTTC. The J gene is TRBJ2-7, the V gene TRBV2, with TRBD1 as a possible D gene (6 bases). The CDR3 length is 15 residues. CDR1 and CDR2 from the germline V gene are SNHLY and FYNNEI. V gave up 3 bases and J gave up 4 bases, with 16 bases separating them.